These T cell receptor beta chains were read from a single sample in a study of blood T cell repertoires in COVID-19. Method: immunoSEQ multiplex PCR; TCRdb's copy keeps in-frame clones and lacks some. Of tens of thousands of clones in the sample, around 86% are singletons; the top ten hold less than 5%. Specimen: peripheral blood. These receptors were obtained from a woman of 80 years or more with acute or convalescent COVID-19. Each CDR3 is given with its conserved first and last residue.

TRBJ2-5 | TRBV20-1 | CSGPHQETQYF
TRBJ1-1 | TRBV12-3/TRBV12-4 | CASSTKGTEAFF
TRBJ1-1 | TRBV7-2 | CASGRGRQEAFF
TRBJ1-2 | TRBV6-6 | CASRSGTGNYGYTF
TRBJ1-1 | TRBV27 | CASSSPPGKAFF
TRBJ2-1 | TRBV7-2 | CASSRDRGYNEQFF
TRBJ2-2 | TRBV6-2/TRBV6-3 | CASSYRPGVLTGELFF
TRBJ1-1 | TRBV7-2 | CASNDGGTRTEAFF
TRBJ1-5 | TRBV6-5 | CASRRGGDSNQPQHF
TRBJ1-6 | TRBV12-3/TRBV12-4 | CASSPGVGSPLHF
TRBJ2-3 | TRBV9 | CASSVSGMGGVTDTQYF
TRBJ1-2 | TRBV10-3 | CATQAPSVYGYTF
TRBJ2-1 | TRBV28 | CASSSSGRGVNEQFF
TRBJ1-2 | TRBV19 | CASSSPPGQGRYGYTF
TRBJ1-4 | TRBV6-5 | CASSYSGTGDEKLFF
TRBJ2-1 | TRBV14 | CASSLKPGFVTNEQFF
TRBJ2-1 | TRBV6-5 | CASTREAGGYNEQFF
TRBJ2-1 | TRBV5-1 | CASSLDGGDEQFF
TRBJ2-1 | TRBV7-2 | CASSFVSGAYNEQFF
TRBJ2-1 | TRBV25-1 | CASSEGSGLYNEQFF
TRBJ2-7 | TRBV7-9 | CASGAGGFNEQYF
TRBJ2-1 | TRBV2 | CASSVEGTRDNEQFF